This T cell receptor (beta chain) appears in the sequencing data of a study of shared clonotypes between healthy human individuals (dated by TCRdb to the early 2020s). Regarding the complete study: The cohort comprised a couple of women and a few men aged 18 to 49 years. Each donor's leukapheresis produced roughly between roughly 0.85 and 9.5 billion PBMCs. Per donor, three plates each were used for CD4 naive and CD4 memory, two for CD8 naive, and one for CD8 memory. To estimate repertoire size and how much clonotype sharing occurs between individuals, the study deeply sequenced the blood TCR repertoires of five healthy adults. To increase sequencing depth and limit assay-specific biases, different laboratories used diverse techniques to prepare libraries and sequence TCR repertoires.

Using the deep immunoSEQ assay, multiplex PCR amplified TCR CDR3 regions from genomic DNA. Extracted genomic DNA from each cell subset was distributed evenly across all wells of several immunoSEQ 96-well plates, and each plate was treated as a replicate. For sorted subsets, each replicate PCR was loaded with about 0.2 ug genomic DNA, equivalent to 25,000 to 35,000 T cell genomes. Purified libraries were quantified with a Qubit 3.0 fluorometer, sized on a Bioanalyzer 2100, and re-quantified with the KAPA Library Quantification kit. Each immunoSEQ 96-well plate was sequenced on its own single-read 150-cycle Illumina NextSeq 550 flow cell. As for the authors' bioinformatics: Because only junctional sequences without quality scores were contained in the immunoSEQ output, filtering matching that applied to full-length reads could not be performed. To assign V/J genes and CDR3, sequences were annotated using PyIR, a Python wrapper for IgBLAST v1.9, with IMGT germline references. Reads were filtered out if the reads had weak V/J assignments (E-value above 1e-6), no CDR3, stop codons, out-of-frame junctions, or ambiguous translated residues. A V3J clonotype was defined by an identical inferred V gene, J gene, and CDR3 amino acid sequence. Percentage overlap between repertoires was calculated by dividing the number of shared unique clonotypes by the size of the smaller repertoire. Richness of each repertoire was evaluated using RTK rarefaction, the Chao1 estimator, and Recon v2.1 estimates of unobserved clonotypes. OLGA was used to compute generation probabilities for all TCRbeta clonotypes that the gDNA method yielded from several donors. Entries here come from immuneACCESS through TCRdb and include only in-frame sequences with V and J called. Some clones fail to appear in such tables; in the studies checked, an unresolved V gene covers under half of the shortfall, and the cause of the remainder is unknown. The DNA was the basis for D and trimming; V, J and clone size are from that table. The table for this sample lists around 83,000 clones; 62% of them were counted only once. Over 50% of the sample is taken by the ten largest.

Donors were healthy HIV-negative adults with no recently reported acute infections or vaccinations. Every donor was a Caucasian adult living in Nashville, Tennessee, USA. The CD8 memory samples were a combination of magnetically selected CD45RO+ cells and CCR7-negative CD45RA+ effector memory (TemRA) cells. After blood collection by leukapheresis, PBMCs were isolated using Ficoll-Histopaque density gradient centrifugation and then cryopreserved in the vapor phase of liquid nitrogen. Analytical flow cytometry was used to check the purity and quantity of each magnetically sorted T cell population. From each sorted fraction, genomic DNA was isolated and quantified by UV absorbance on a Nanodrop 2000c. V lost 6 bases and J lost 7 bases, and the count of bases not matched to a germline gene is 5. CDR1 MNHEY and CDR2 SVGAGI are derived from the germline V gene. The CDR3, cysteine through phenylalanine, is 13 amino acids long. Only the CDR3 DNA is retained, 39 bases long and in frame from the first base.

The study at large found these results: Estimated clonotype richness was generally larger for naive than for memory subsets. When a handful of donors were compared, the shared fraction of clonotypes was about 5% for naive CD4, about 4% for naive CD8, 2.3% for memory CD4, and around 0.4% for memory CD8. Based on pairwise subsampling, the degree of clonotype sharing among donors was expected to be affected by sequencing depth. Higher generation probabilities were observed for clonotypes shared by all four sorted-subset donors than for non-shared clonotypes. Even with the large sequencing depth, rarefaction of the sorted-subset datasets indicated that sequencing was incomplete. Because the study included only a small number of donors, the genetic and exposure-history diversity represented was limited. Only blood was sampled, and tissue TCR repertoires likely differ from those in blood.

Details on this clone: The target of this receptor is not known. Nothing much larger sits one base from this clone, and base qualities are not available.

The sequencing input was memory CD8+ T cells sorted from blood. Reading the label with the study, this specimen's cell subset or site is: CD45RO+ cells pooled with CCR7-negative TemRA cells. The chain uses TRBV6-5 and TRBJ1-5; the central 8 bases match TRBD1. The clonotype was recovered from a man in his thirties or forties in good health. The DNA sequence follows: TGTGCCAGCAGCGACAGGGGAAAGCAGCCCCAGCATTTT. The translation is CASSDRGKQPQHF.